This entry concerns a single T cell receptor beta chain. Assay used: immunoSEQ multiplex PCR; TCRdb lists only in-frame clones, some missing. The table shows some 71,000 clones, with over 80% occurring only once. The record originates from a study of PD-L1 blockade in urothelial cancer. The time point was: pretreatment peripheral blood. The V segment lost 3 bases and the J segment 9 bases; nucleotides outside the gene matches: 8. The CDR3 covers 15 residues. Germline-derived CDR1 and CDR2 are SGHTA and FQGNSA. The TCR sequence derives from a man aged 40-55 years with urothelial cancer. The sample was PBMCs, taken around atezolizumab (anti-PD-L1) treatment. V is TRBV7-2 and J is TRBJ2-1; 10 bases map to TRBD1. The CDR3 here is CASSFRDRGVSEQFF. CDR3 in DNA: TGTGCCAGCAGCTTCCGGGACAGGGGTGTCAGTGAGCAGTTCTTC.